The present TCR beta chain was sequenced within a study of Graves' ophthalmopathy and Graves' hyperthyroidism. Amplified TCR beta CDR3 regions were obtained using RNA transcripts as template. Amplification began with first-round RT-PCR using HTBI primers, then second-round multiplex PCR was performed. TCRdb called the multiplex PCR reads again in MiXCR, with one record for every CDR3 protein. Of about 550,000 distinct CDR3 sequences in the sample, 35% to 45% were seen once. This clonotype was seen repeatedly, ten times or more. This receptor was obtained from an adult man with Graves' hyperthyroidism. The sequenced sample consisted of peripheral blood or thyroid tissue (not recorded which).

The CDR3 region is CASSPDRIDEQYF. In nucleotides, the CDR3 is TGCGCCAGCAGCCCGGACAGGATCGACGAGCAGTACTTC. The chain recombines TRBV5-1 with TRBJ2-7, with 7 positions matching TRBD1. V gave up 4 bases and J gave up 5 bases; unmatched junction bases: 6. The V gene's germline CDR1 is SGHRS and CDR2 YFSETQ. The CDR3 is 13 amino acids. Using reference TRBV5-1 and TRBJ2-7 for the parts outside the CDR3, the full variable domain is KAGVTQTPRYLIKTRGQQVTLSCSPISGHRSVSWYQQTPGQGLQFLFEYFSETQRNKGNFPGRFSGRQFSNSRSEMNVSTLELGDSALYLCASSPDRIDEQYFGPGTRLTVT.